Reported below is one TCR beta chain. The data belong to a study of blood T cell repertoires in COVID-19. Study at large: Acute and convalescent COVID-19 specimens originated in the United States, Italy and Spain. T cells, B-cell-depleted T cells, or PBMCs provided the cDNA or gDNA that served as material.

As processed by the authors: Reference gene primers were amplified, and this amplification served to estimate nucleated cell counts. Clones were sequenced by immunoSEQ multiplex PCR, and TCRdb holds only the in-frame ones, with some missing. The DNA was the basis for D and trimming; V, J and clone size are from that table. This sample yields roughly 260,000 clones, of which 80% to 90% are seen a single time; over 3.5% belongs to the top ten. This CDR3 is 15 amino acids long. V shed 6 bases and J 7 bases; nucleotides not matched to a gene: 8. The germline V gene encodes CDR1 MNHEY and CDR2 SMNVEV (reference sequence).

The sequenced sample consisted of peripheral blood. The chain carries TRBV27 and TRBJ2-2; the match to TRBD1 covers 10 bases. This receptor was taken from a middle-aged woman with acute or convalescent COVID-19. CDR3 in DNA: TGTGCCAGCAGGCGGACAGGGGGATTAGGCGGGGAGCTGTTTTTT. This codes for CASRRTGGLGGELFF.